One and the same sample provided the 27 T cell receptor beta chains below, sequenced in a study of beta chain features in type 1 diabetes. Expressed TCRB transcripts got sequenced, as all isolated RNA was reverse transcribed. The repertoire was sequenced with immunoSEQ multiplex PCR; TCRdb's copy has only in-frame clones and lacks some. The repertoire holds 350,000 to 450,000 clones, more than 11% seen once, with around 0.039% in the top ten. Sequencing was done on a sample of naive CD4+ T cells from blood. These receptors originate from a young man in good health.

V is TRBV9 and J is TRBJ1-1; D gene uncertain. Per the germline V gene, CDR1 is SGDLS and CDR2 is YYNGEE. The CDR3 loop spans 12 amino acids. The V gene lost 3 bases and the J gene lost 6 bases, with 9 bases spanning the gap. This CDR3 is CASSAGEAEAFF. The CDR3 DNA reads TGTGCCAGCAGCGCCGGGGAGGCTGAAGCTTTCTTT.

The table lists this clone with a few counts. The rearrangement uses TRBV7-9 and TRBJ2-1, with D possibly TRBD2 on 7 matching bases. Germline CDR1 reads SEHNR; CDR2 reads FQNEAQ (reference sequence). The length of the CDR3 is 15 residues. V was clipped by 1 base and J by 6 bases, with 13 bases between them. This CDR3 reads CASSLDGGPVNEQFF. In DNA, the CDR3 is TGTGCCAGCAGCTTAGACGGGGGGCCGGTCAATGAGCAGTTCTTC.

In its sample, this clone was seen many times. The V and J genes are TRBV19 and TRBJ2-4; 7 bases map to TRBD1. The CDR3 loop spans 14 amino acids. V lost 7 bases to trimming and J lost 2 bases; unmatched junction nucleotides: 5. CDR1 and CDR2 (germline): LNHDA, SQIVND (reference sequence). CDR3 bases: TGTGCCAGTACCACCAGGGGGTCCAAAAACATTCAGTACTTC. It translates to CASTTRGSKNIQYF.

This clone was recorded only once. V usage is TRBV13 and J usage is TRBJ2-1; TRBD2 matches 13 bases. Germline loops: CDR1 PRHDT, CDR2 FYEKMQ (reference sequence). The CDR3 consists of 15 residues. V shed 4 bases, J shed 6 bases, and the junction held 3 bases outside the gene matches. The CDR3 reads CASSWTSGSLNEQFF. The CDR3 nucleotides are TGTGCCAGCAGCTGGACTAGCGGGAGTCTCAATGAGCAGTTCTTC.

This chain uses TRBV10-3 with TRBJ1-4; 9 bases match TRBD1. Trimming took 8 bases from V and 7 from J; bases not matched to a gene: 11. The germline V gene has CDR1 ENHRY and CDR2 SYGVKD. CDR3 size: 15 residues. Written as DNA, the CDR3 is TGTGCCATCGCAAGGACAGGGGAGCAGGGTGAAAAACTGTTTTTT. Residues: CAIARTGEQGEKLFF.

This clone has just a few counts. The chain has TRBV7-6 and TRBJ2-1; D not resolved. The ends were cut back, 7 bases at V and 5 bases at J, with 12 bases in the middle. This CDR3 has 13 amino acids. Per the germline V gene, CDR1 is SGHVS and CDR2 is FNYEAQ. CDR3 sequence (DNA): TGTGCCAGCAACCCTGGGGATAACAATGAGCAGTTCTTC. This codes for CASNPGDNNEQFF.

J is TRBJ1-2 and V is TRBV7-9, with 9 bases that match TRBD1. Germline V CDR1 and CDR2: SEHNR, FQNEAQ (reference sequence). This CDR3 is built from 13 residues. The ends lost 3 bases at V and 7 bases at J; junction bases unmatched: 3. The CDR3 region has the DNA TGTGCCAGCAGCTTGAGGGGACAGGGTGGCTACACCTTC. Protein: CASSLRGQGGYTF. Complete variable domain (other parts from reference TRBV7-9 and TRBJ1-2): DTGVSQNPRHKITKRGQNVTFRCDPISEHNRLYWYRQTLGQGPEFLTYFQNEAQLEKSRLLSDRFSAERPKGSFSTLEIQRTEQGDSAMYLCASSLRGQGGYTFGSGTRLTVV.

The chain employs TRBV7-8 and TRBJ2-5, with 8 bases identical to TRBD2. The CDR3 spans 16 residues. With 0 bases clipped from V and 3 bases from J, the junction kept 6 bases outside the gene matches. Germline CDR1 is SGHVS and CDR2 is FQNEAQ. The CDR3: CASSLARLAGEETQYF. As DNA, the CDR3 is TGTGCCAGCAGCTTAGCGCGGCTAGCGGGTGAAGAGACCCAGTACTTC.

This clone was detected a few times. The rearrangement links TRBV19 to TRBJ1-2; D uncertain. The CDR3 contains 12 residues. From germline, CDR1 is LNHDA and CDR2 SQIVND (reference sequence). Trimming shortened V by 4 bases and J by 5 bases, and 8 bases separated the two germline ends. This CDR3 is CASSTEIYGYTF. CDR3 sequence (DNA): TGTGCCAGTAGTACCGAGATATATGGCTACACCTTC.

This clone was recorded a few times. This chain connects TRBV7-9 to TRBJ2-1; D is unclear. The germline gives CDR1 SEHNR, CDR2 FQNEAQ (reference sequence). There are 12 residues in the CDR3. The germline V and J ends were trimmed by 7 bases and 6 bases, with 10 bases remaining between them. The CDR3 spells CASTPQSNEQFF. The CDR3 DNA is TGTGCCAGCACGCCCCAGTCCAATGAGCAGTTCTTC.

This chain links TRBV2 with TRBJ2-1; 8 bases line up with TRBD2. The CDR3 has 16 residues. Germline V gene data show CDR1 as SNHLY and CDR2 as FYNNEI. The V gene end was trimmed by 6 bases and the J gene end by 9 bases; junction bases not matched to a gene: 16. Here the CDR3 reads CASSPRRISGMSEQFF. The DNA for the CDR3 is TGTGCCAGCAGCCCTCGCCGGATTAGCGGGATGTCTGAGCAGTTCTTC.

As regards this clone: The same CDR3 can be traced to other DNA sequences in this sample. The chain uses TRBV20-1 and TRBJ2-3, with D unclear. V was pared by 1 base and J by 1 base, with 0 bases between. The CDR3 loop spans 11 amino acids. Per the germline V gene, CDR1 is DFQATT and CDR2 is SNEGSKA (reference sequence). CDR3 amino acids: CSARGTDTQYF. The CDR3 nucleotides are TGCAGTGCTAGAGGCACAGATACGCAGTATTTT.

This chain links TRBV19 with TRBJ1-1; 10 bases match TRBD1. V dropped 7 bases and J dropped 5; count of bases not matched to a gene: 4. The CDR3 contains 13 residues. From germline, CDR1 is LNHDA and CDR2 SQIVND (reference sequence). This CDR3 is CASKDRGNTEAFF. The CDR3 DNA reads as TGTGCCAGTAAGGACAGGGGGAATACTGAAGCTTTCTTT.

The chain recombines TRBV7-2 with TRBJ2-5; D is undetermined. The germline CDR1 and CDR2 sequences are SGHTA and FQGNSA. Trimming left V 5 bases short and J 5 bases short, with 9 bases between. CDR3 size: 12 residues. The CDR3 protein is CASSTVWETQYF. DNA for the CDR3: TGTGCCAGCAGCACCGTTTGGGAGACCCAGTACTTC. Supplemented by reference TRBV7-2 and TRBJ2-5, the full variable domain reads GAGVSQSPSNKVTEKGKDVELRCDPISGHTALYWYRQSLGQGLEFLIYFQGNSAPDKSGLPSDRFSAERTGGSVSTLTIQRTQQEDSAVYLCASSTVWETQYFGPGTRLLVL.

V gene TRBV7-8 combines with J gene TRBJ1-6, with D maybe TRBD1 (5 bases). CDR1 is SGHVS and CDR2 is FQNEAQ in the germline V gene. Trimming removed 2 bases at V and 0 bases at J, with 17 bases between. The CDR3 spans 19 residues. Here the CDR3 DNA reads TGTGCCAGCAGCTTATCCAGGGCACCGATAAGCTCCTATAATTCACCCCTCCACTTT. Protein sequence: CASSLSRAPISSYNSPLHF.

The chain's CDR3 is CATSRETTGELFF. Here the CDR3 DNA reads TGTGCCACCAGCAGAGAGACCACCGGGGAGCTGTTTTTT. V usage is TRBV15 and J usage is TRBJ2-2; D is unresolved. The CDR3 has 13 residues. V dropped 0 bases and J dropped 4 bases, with 3 bases sitting between them. Germline CDR1 and CDR2: LNHNV and YYDKDF (reference sequence).

This clone was observed a handful of times. The V and J genes are TRBV15 and TRBJ1-2; D uncertain. Germline V lookup: CDR1 LNHNV, CDR2 YYDKDF (reference sequence). V shed 5 bases and J shed 5 bases, with 9 bases lying between them. The CDR3 is 12 amino acids. CDR3 coding DNA: TGTGCCACCAGCCGCCAAGAGTATGGCTACACCTTC. Residues: CATSRQEYGYTF.

This clone occurred a few times. The chain uses TRBV7-2 and TRBJ2-7; the D gene is possibly TRBD2 (6 bases). This CDR3 contains 14 residues. Trimming shortened V by 5 bases and J by 5 bases, and 16 bases separated the two germline ends. Germline V gives CDR1 SGHTA, CDR2 FQGNSA. As DNA, the CDR3 is TGTGCCAGCAGCCTAGGGCTAGCGCACAACGAGCAGTACTTC. This encodes CASSLGLAHNEQYF.

V is TRBV6-1 and J is TRBJ2-5, with 8 bases fitting TRBD1. CDR3 length: 12 amino acids. Germline V gene data show CDR1 as MNHNS and CDR2 as SASEGT. V gave up 10 bases and J gave up 5 bases; unmatched junction bases: 6. The CDR3 protein is CATADRVETQYF. In nucleotides, the CDR3 is TGTGCCACCGCGGACAGGGTGGAGACCCAGTACTTC.

The chain has TRBV7-8 and TRBJ2-6; 12 bases map to TRBD2. The germline V gene encodes CDR1 SGHVS and CDR2 FQNEAQ. This CDR3 is 19 amino acids long. V shed 5 bases, J shed 2 bases, and the junction held 10 bases outside the gene matches. The CDR3 DNA reads TGTGCCAGCAGCACCTGGACTAGCGGGGCGCCTGCTGGGGCCAACGTCCTGACTTTC. As protein: CASSTWTSGAPAGANVLTF.

This clone has a handful of counts. The chain couples TRBV19 to TRBJ2-3; the D gene is possibly TRBD2 (5 bases). The germline CDR1 and CDR2 sequences are LNHDA and SQIVND (reference sequence). CDR3 length: 14 residues. V lost 4 bases and J 3 bases, leaving 11 bases between the germline ends. The CDR3 bases are TGTGCCAGTAGTACTCCGGGCGGGACAGATACGCAGTATTTT. Translated, it gives CASSTPGGTDTQYF.

In this sample, this clone turned up a few times. This chain connects TRBV6-4 to TRBJ2-7; the match to TRBD1 covers 10 bases. Germline trimming cut 6 bases from V and 5 bases from J; bases unmatched to any gene: 10. The length of the CDR3 is 15 residues. Germline-derived CDR1 and CDR2 are MRHNA and SNTAGT. The CDR3 loop is CASRGDRGGFHEQYF. The CDR3 nucleotides are TGTGCCAGCAGGGGGGACAGGGGAGGCTTCCACGAGCAGTACTTC.

This clone was seen a few times. The genes are TRBV6-1 and TRBJ1-5; the D is unclear. The CDR3 consists of 12 residues. Germline-derived CDR1 and CDR2 are MNHNS and SASEGT. V was shortened by 2 bases and J by 7 bases, with 6 bases between the two germline ends. CDR3 residues: CASSEMGQPQHF. The DNA of the CDR3 is TGTGCCAGCAGTGAAATGGGGCAGCCCCAGCATTTT.

The rearrangement joins TRBV29-1 to TRBJ2-5; perhaps TRBD2 as D (5 bases). The CDR3 sequence is 15 residues long. Germline CDR1 and CDR2: SQVTM and ANQGSEA. V was shortened by 2 bases and J by 2 bases, with 15 bases between the two germline ends. CDR3 DNA: TGCAGCGTTGAACTCTCTTGGACTCTGCAAGAGACCCAGTACTTC. This codes for CSVELSWTLQETQYF. The variable domain in full, with the rest retrieved from reference TRBV29-1 and TRBJ2-5, is SAVISQKPSRDICQRGTSLTIQCQVDSQVTMMFWYRQQPGQSLTLIATANQGSEATYESGFVIDKFPISRPNLTFSTLTVSNMSPEDSSIYLCSVELSWTLQETQYFGPGTRLLVL.

The CDR3 loop reads CASSLTGSQENIQYF. In DNA, the CDR3 is TGTGCCAGCAGTCTGACAGGGAGCCAGGAAAACATTCAGTACTTC. V and J are TRBV6-5 and TRBJ2-4, with TRBD1 matching 7 bases. J was trimmed by 5 bases and V by 5 bases; bases with no gene match: 9. Germline CDR1 and CDR2: MNHEY and SVGAGI. The CDR3 has 15 residues.

This clone was picked up a small number of times. The chain links TRBV7-9 to TRBJ2-7; 7 bases are shared with TRBD1. This CDR3 is built from 15 residues. The germline CDR1 and CDR2 sequences are SEHNR and FQNEAQ (reference sequence). The ends lost 6 bases at V and 1 base at J; junction bases unmatched: 9. CDR3 region: CASSLNRDSSYEQYV. CDR3 DNA sequence: TGTGCCAGCAGTCTTAACCGGGACAGTTCCTACGAGCAGTACGTC.

This clone has more than one count but fewer than ten. The chain carries TRBV9 and TRBJ2-3; TRBD2 matches at 9 bases. The J segment lost 0 bases and the V segment lost 3 bases, leaving 2 bases of the junction unmatched. CDR1 and CDR2 from the germline V gene are SGDLS and YYNGEE. There are 15 residues in the CDR3. The CDR3 DNA sequence: TGTGCCAGCAGCGCTAGCGGGACTAGCACAGATACGCAGTATTTT. Translating gives CASSASGTSTDTQYF.